This TCR beta chain comes out of a study of T cell repertoires in cytomegalovirus infection. About the study: Both CMV infection and a matching HLA type were indicated by public TCR beta signatures.

On this clonotype: Its antigen is not known.

TCRdb recomputed calls from the reads with MiXCR, one row per CDR3 protein. The sample yields about 330,000 distinct CDR3 sequences, over 7.5% seen once. Study-wide points: There were HLA-C-restricted CMV-specific TCR beta clonotypes dominating the ex vivo response. Carriers of CMV plus the relevant HLA were identified by cumulative public TCR beta family frequency.

Germline trimming cut 5 bases from V and 2 bases from J; bases unmatched to any gene: 11. CDR1 is SGHAT, CDR2 FQDESV, per germline (reference sequence). The CDR3 extends over 16 amino acids. The rearrangement uses TRBV11-1 and TRBJ1-1, with 7 nucleotides matching TRBD1. The material sequenced was PBMCs. The TCR was taken from a human donor in good health (CMV status not recorded). Some clones in this sample may be carry-over from other donors' samples. CDR3 residues: CASSPVPGQINTEAFF. CDR3 nucleotides: TGTGCCAGCAGCCCCGTACCGGGACAGATCAACACTGAAGCTTTCTTT.